The next 26 T cell receptor beta chains were all read from a single sample in a study of cytomegalovirus exposure and HLA in healthy donors. The PCR had 60 Vbeta and 13 Jbeta primers. Using immunoSEQ multiplex PCR, the repertoire was profiled, and TCRdb retains in-frame clones only, with some absent. The sample lists about 170,000 clones; approximately 84% were seen once. Sequencing used PBMCs. The receptors derive from a woman aged 45-65 years in good health and CMV-seropositive.

The gene calls are TRBV4-1 and TRBJ2-5; TRBD2 aligns across 10 bases. The germline CDR1 and CDR2 sequences are MGHRA and YSYEKL. V shed 2 bases, J shed 5 bases, and the junction held 8 bases outside the gene matches. This CDR3 comprises 16 residues. The CDR3 DNA is TGCGCCAGCAGCCAACTAGCGGGGGCCCAAGGGGAGACCCAGTACTTC. Protein: CASSQLAGAQGETQYF.

This rearrangement joins TRBV30 to TRBJ1-1, with a tentative D call TRBD1 (5 bases). Between the trimmed V and J ends, which lost 3 bases and 4 bases, there was a span of 24 bases. The CDR3 sequence is 17 residues long. Germline V gene data show CDR1 as GTSNPN and CDR2 as SVGIG (reference sequence). In DNA form, the CDR3 reads TGTGCCTGGAGGAGGAGCGAACAGGAAGCGGGGAGCACTGAAGCTTTCTTT. As protein: CAWRRSEQEAGSTEAFF.

This clone was seen only once. The V call is TRBV5-6, the J call TRBJ2-7; 7 bases map to TRBD1. Germline CDR1 SGHDT, CDR2 YYEEEE. V shed 3 bases and J 2 bases; nucleotides not matched to a gene: 8. The CDR3 is made up of 15 amino acids. The CDR3: CASSSLDRATYEQYF. The CDR3 DNA reads TGTGCCAGCAGCTCCCTCGACAGGGCGACCTACGAGCAGTACTTC.

This clone was seen a few times. The chain links TRBV28 to TRBJ2-4; D possibly corresponds to TRBD1 (7 bases). Germline-derived CDR1 and CDR2 are MDHEN and SYDVKM. The CDR3 loop spans 14 amino acids. The germline V and J ends were trimmed by 2 bases and 7 bases, with 12 bases remaining between them. The CDR3 DNA follows: TGTGCCAGCAGTTTAAGGTCAGGGGGGAACATTCAGTACTTC. It translates to CASSLRSGGNIQYF.

The CDR3 DNA reads TGTGCCAGCAGTATGAGAGATACGCAGTATTTT. This codes for CASSMRDTQYF. The V and J genes are TRBV6-1 and TRBJ2-3, with unresolved D. Germline assignment: CDR1 MNHNS and CDR2 SASEGT. Trimming took 5 bases from V and 5 from J, leaving 5 bases between them. The CDR3 spans 11 residues.

The rearrangement links TRBV29-1 to TRBJ2-2; TRBD2 matches 12 bases. The CDR3 is 16 residues long. Germline lookup yields CDR1 SQVTM and CDR2 ANQGSEA. Trimming at V came to 1 base and at J to 6 bases, leaving 6 bases not matched to a gene. The CDR3 DNA reads as TGCAGCGTTGAAGGCCTAGCGGGGGGGCTCCCCGGGGAGCTGTTTTTT. It encodes CSVEGLAGGLPGELFF.

The J gene is TRBJ2-1, the V gene TRBV7-2; TRBD2 agrees at 9 bases. With 3 bases clipped from V and 4 bases from J, the junction kept 1 base outside the gene matches. CDR1 is SGHTA, CDR2 FQGNSA, per germline. The CDR3 extends over 14 amino acids. As DNA, the CDR3 is TGTGCCAGCAGCTTGACTAGCGGTTACAATGAGCAGTTCTTC. Protein sequence: CASSLTSGYNEQFF.

The chain recombines TRBV2 with TRBJ2-3; a weak D match, TRBD1 (6 bases). CDR1 is SNHLY, CDR2 FYNNEI, per germline. The CDR3 totals 15 residues. With 6 bases removed from V and 5 bases from J, the gap between germline ends came to 18 bases. The CDR3 is CASSLQGSGGDTQYF. The CDR3 bases are TGTGCCAGCAGCCTACAGGGTAGTGGAGGAGATACGCAGTATTTT.

V gene TRBV4-3 combines with J gene TRBJ1-2, with D possibly matching TRBD1 (5 bases). V lost 1 base, J lost 0 bases, and 12 bases lay in between. CDR1 and CDR2 (germline): LGHNA, YSLEER. The CDR3 spans 16 residues. CDR3 DNA: TGCGCCAGCAGCCAAGTTCGAGGGACTTCTAACTATGGCTACACCTTC. Its translation is CASSQVRGTSNYGYTF.

This clone was detected once. The V and J genes are TRBV19 and TRBJ2-3, with TRBD2 identical over 8 bases. The germline CDR1 and CDR2 sequences are LNHDA and SQIVND (reference sequence). V dropped 5 bases and J dropped 6; count of bases not matched to a gene: 10. The CDR3 covers 15 residues. CDR3 protein: CASSPRGALSDTQYF. In nucleotides, the CDR3 is TGTGCCAGTAGTCCGCGGGGGGCGCTTTCGGATACGCAGTATTTT.

This clone appeared a few times. The chain is built from TRBV7-9 and TRBJ2-2; 12 nucleotides match TRBD2. With 1 base clipped from V and 4 bases from J, the junction kept 10 bases outside the gene matches. The CDR3 has 19 residues. Germline V CDR1 and CDR2: SEHNR, FQNEAQ (reference sequence). In DNA, the CDR3 is TGTGCCAGCAGCTTAGAATATCTCCTAGCGGGAGGGGGCACCGGGGAGCTGTTTTTT. This translates into CASSLEYLLAGGGTGELFF.

A single count supports this clone. The chain has TRBV29-1 and TRBJ1-1; 9 nucleotides align to TRBD1. The CDR3 length is 11 residues. The germline V gene has CDR1 SQVTM and CDR2 ANQGSEA. The junction had 6 bases not matched to a gene; V was cut back by 8 bases and J by 8 bases. CDR3 sequence reads: CSIRTGEEAFF. CDR3 nucleotides: TGCAGCATTCGGACAGGGGAGGAAGCTTTCTTT.

V gene TRBV27 combines with J gene TRBJ1-4; D is unresolved. Per germline, CDR1 MNHEY and CDR2 SMNVEV (reference sequence). V lost 5 bases and J 8 bases, leaving 30 bases between the germline ends. The CDR3 runs to 19 residues. The CDR3, as DNA: TGTGCCAGCAGTCCCATATTCCCCCGGTTAGGGATCGGAGGCGAAAAACTGTTTTTT. Translated: CASSPIFPRLGIGGEKLFF. Complete variable domain (other parts from reference TRBV27 and TRBJ1-4): EAQVTQNPRYLITVTGKKLTVTCSQNMNHEYMSWYRQDPGLGLRQIYYSMNVEVTDKGDVPEGYKVSRKEKRNFPLILESPSPNQTSLYFCASSPIFPRLGIGGEKLFFGSGTQLSVL.

The genes are TRBV18 and TRBJ1-1; 8 bases match TRBD1. The junction had 4 bases not matched to a gene; V was cut back by 1 base and J by 6 bases. Per germline, CDR1 KGHSH and CDR2 LQKENI. The CDR3 loop spans 14 amino acids. The CDR3 is CASSPRQGSAEAFF. Written as DNA, the CDR3 is TGTGCCAGCTCACCACGACAGGGGTCCGCTGAAGCTTTCTTT.

This chain uses TRBV4-1 with TRBJ2-2; TRBD1 matches 8 bases. The CDR3 length is 15 residues. The V gene's germline CDR1 is MGHRA and CDR2 YSYEKL. V lost 0 bases, J lost 7 bases, and 4 bases stayed unmatched. The CDR3 loop reads CASSQDTGGNGELFF. For the CDR3, the DNA is TGCGCCAGCAGCCAAGATACAGGGGGAAACGGGGAGCTGTTTTTT.

The sample holds a few counts of this clone. The gene calls are TRBV2 and TRBJ1-5, with TRBD1 as a possible D gene (6 bases). V was clipped by 8 bases and J by 8 bases, with 16 bases between them. The CDR3 extends over 13 amino acids. Germline loops: CDR1 SNHLY, CDR2 FYNNEI. The CDR3 protein is CASHEGVGEPQHF. CDR3 DNA sequence: TGTGCCAGCCACGAGGGGGTAGGTGAGCCCCAGCATTTT.

The rearrangement uses TRBV4-3 and TRBJ1-2, with D possibly being TRBD1 (5 bases). Trimming stripped 3 bases from V and 4 bases from J, with 15 bases between. Germline V gene data show CDR1 as LGHNA and CDR2 as YSLEER. The CDR3 sequence is 15 residues long. CDR3 sequence: CASSQAGGGGYGYTF. In DNA, the CDR3 is TGCGCCAGCAGCCAGGCGGGGGGAGGCGGCTATGGCTACACCTTC.

The chain carries TRBV5-6 and TRBJ2-1; D is undetermined. V lost 4 bases and J 6 bases, leaving 14 bases between the germline ends. Germline CDR1 and CDR2: SGHDT and YYEEEE. The CDR3 consists of 14 residues. CDR3 loop: CASSPPQLTNEQFF. The DNA of the CDR3 is TGTGCCAGCAGCCCTCCACAGCTAACCAATGAGCAGTTCTTC.

V and J are TRBV4-3 and TRBJ2-4; 10 nucleotides line up with TRBD2. This CDR3 is built from 15 residues. Germline V lookup: CDR1 LGHNA, CDR2 YSLEER. Trimming took 2 bases from V and 9 from J; bases not matched to a gene: 7. This CDR3 is CASSQFSGGLSIQYF. The CDR3 bases are TGCGCCAGCAGCCAATTTAGCGGGGGGCTGAGCATTCAGTACTTC.

This rearrangement joins TRBV30 to TRBJ2-2, with D maybe TRBD1 (5 bases). V was cut by 2 bases and J by 5 bases, with 6 bases left in between. The CDR3 spans 12 residues. Per germline, CDR1 GTSNPN and CDR2 SVGIG (reference sequence). The chain's CDR3 is CAWSRGTGELFF. CDR3 sequence (DNA): TGTGCCTGGAGTAGGGGTACCGGGGAGCTGTTTTTT.

The chain recombines TRBV11-3 with TRBJ2-3; weak D call: TRBD2 (6 bases). The length of the CDR3 is 17 residues. V dropped 1 base and J dropped 0 bases, with 14 bases sitting between them. Germline values: CDR1 SGHNT, CDR2 YENEEA. DNA of the CDR3: TGTGCCAGCAGCTTAGTCGGGGACTCTCTTAGCACAGATACGCAGTATTTT. Its protein product is CASSLVGDSLSTDTQYF.

The chain recombines TRBV6-4 with TRBJ2-1; D gene unclear. V lost 5 bases and J 6 bases, leaving 17 bases between the germline ends. Germline assignment: CDR1 MRHNA and CDR2 SNTAGT. CDR3 length equals 15 residues. The CDR3 DNA sequence: TGTGCCAGCAGTAAGATGCCAGGTCCCCTCAATGAGCAGTTCTTC. Protein: CASSKMPGPLNEQFF.

The CDR3 sequence: CASSSGLLQEGTQYF. The CDR3 nucleotides are TGTGCCAGCAGCTCGGGACTTCTTCAAGAGGGGACCCAGTACTTC. This sequence joins TRBV11-3 and TRBJ2-5, with a tentative D call TRBD2 (6 bases). The V end was cut by 4 bases, the J end by 7 bases, with 19 bases between. CDR1 SGHNT and CDR2 YENEEA come from the germline V gene. The length of the CDR3 is 15 residues.

The sample holds one count of this clone. This chain connects TRBV30 to TRBJ2-1, with D tentatively TRBD2 (6 bases). CDR3 length equals 12 residues. V was clipped by 5 bases and J by 1 base, with 6 bases between them. Germline CDR1 GTSNPN, CDR2 SVGIG (reference sequence). The CDR3: CAWGGSYNEQFF. Written as DNA, the CDR3 is TGTGCCTGGGGAGGGTCCTACAATGAGCAGTTCTTC.

CDR3 in DNA: TGTGCCAGCAGCACACAGGGAACGGCTGAAGCTTTCTTT. Translating gives CASSTQGTAEAFF. The chain combines TRBV5-5 with TRBJ1-1; tentative D call: TRBD1 (6 bases). The ends were cut back, 4 bases at V and 6 bases at J, with 13 bases in the middle. The CDR3 is made up of 13 amino acids. Per the germline V gene, CDR1 is SGHKS and CDR2 is YYEKEE (reference sequence). The complete variable domain, with remaining parts taken from reference TRBV5-5 and TRBJ1-1, reads DAGVTQSPTHLIKTRGQQVTLRCSPISGHKSVSWYQQVLGQGPQFIFQYYEKEERGRGNFPDRFSARQFPNYSSELNVNALLLGDSALYLCASSTQGTAEAFFGQGTRLTVV.

The V and J genes are TRBV30 and TRBJ2-5; tentative D call: TRBD1 (7 bases). The assigned J gene may be wrong: the sequence end matches TRBJ2-7 better. Looked up from germline, CDR1 is GTSNPN and CDR2 is SVGIG (reference sequence). The CDR3 is made up of 14 amino acids. CDR3 in amino acids: CAWSFQGGSYEQYF. The DNA for the CDR3 is TGTGCCTGGAGTTTCCAGGGGGGATCCTACGAGCAGTACTTC.